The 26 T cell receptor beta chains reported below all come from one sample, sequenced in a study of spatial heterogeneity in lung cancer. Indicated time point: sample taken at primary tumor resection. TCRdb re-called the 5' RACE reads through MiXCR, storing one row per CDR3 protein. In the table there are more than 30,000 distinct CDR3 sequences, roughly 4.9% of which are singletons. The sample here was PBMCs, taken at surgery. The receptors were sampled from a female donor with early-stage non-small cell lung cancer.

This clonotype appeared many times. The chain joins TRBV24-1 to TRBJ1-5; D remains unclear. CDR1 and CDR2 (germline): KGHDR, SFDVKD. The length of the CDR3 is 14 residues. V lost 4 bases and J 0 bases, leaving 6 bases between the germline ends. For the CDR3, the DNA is TGTGCCACCAGTGACCCGGGTAGCAATCAGCCCCAGCATTTT. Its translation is CATSDPGSNQPQHF.

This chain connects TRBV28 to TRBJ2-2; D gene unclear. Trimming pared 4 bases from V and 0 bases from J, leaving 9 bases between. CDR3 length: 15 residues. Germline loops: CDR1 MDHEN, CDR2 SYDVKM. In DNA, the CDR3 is TGTGCCAGCAGTTACGGGCTCGCGAACACCGGGGAGCTGTTTTTT. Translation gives CASSYGLANTGELFF.

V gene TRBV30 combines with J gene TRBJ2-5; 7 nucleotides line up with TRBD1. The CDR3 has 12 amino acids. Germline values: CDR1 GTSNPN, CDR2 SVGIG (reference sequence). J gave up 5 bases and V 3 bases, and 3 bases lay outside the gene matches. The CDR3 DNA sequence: TGTGCCTGGAGAGGGGGCAGGGAGACCCAGTACTTC. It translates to CAWRGGRETQYF.

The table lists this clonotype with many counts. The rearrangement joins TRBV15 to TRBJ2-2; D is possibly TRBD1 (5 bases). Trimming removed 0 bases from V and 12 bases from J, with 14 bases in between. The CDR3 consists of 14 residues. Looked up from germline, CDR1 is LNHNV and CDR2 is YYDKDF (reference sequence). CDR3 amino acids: CATSRENYLGQLFF. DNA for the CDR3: TGTGCCACCAGCAGAGAAAACTACCTGGGGCAGCTGTTTTTT.

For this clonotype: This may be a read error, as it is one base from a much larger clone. The CDR3: CVSSLLAEQNYGYTF. The CDR3 DNA follows: TGTGTCAGCAGCTTGTTGGCAGAACAAAACTATGGCTACACCTTC. The J gene is TRBJ1-2, the V gene TRBV7-6; no clear D gene. The CDR3 runs to 15 residues. Germline-derived CDR1 and CDR2 are SGHVS and FNYEAQ.

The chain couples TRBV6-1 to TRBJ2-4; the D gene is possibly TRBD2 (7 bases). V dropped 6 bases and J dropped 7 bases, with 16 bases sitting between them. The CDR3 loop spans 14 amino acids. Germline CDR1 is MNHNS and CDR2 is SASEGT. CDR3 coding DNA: TGTGCCAGCAGCGGTTGGGGGGGCTCTAACATTCAGTACTTC. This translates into CASSGWGGSNIQYF.

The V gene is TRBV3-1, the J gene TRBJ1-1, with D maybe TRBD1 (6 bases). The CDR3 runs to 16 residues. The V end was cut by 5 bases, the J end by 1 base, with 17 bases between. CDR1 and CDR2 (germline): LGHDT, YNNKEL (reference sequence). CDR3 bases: TGTGCCAGCAGCAAAACCTTAGGGGGGGCGAACACTGAAGCTTTCTTT. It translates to CASSKTLGGANTEAFF.

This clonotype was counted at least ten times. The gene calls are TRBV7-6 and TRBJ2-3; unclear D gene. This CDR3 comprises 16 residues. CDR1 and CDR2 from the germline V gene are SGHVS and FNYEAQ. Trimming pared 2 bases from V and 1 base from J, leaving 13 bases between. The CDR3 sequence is CASSLNARPGTDTQYF. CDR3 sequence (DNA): TGTGCCAGCAGCTTAAACGCCAGGCCGGGCACAGATACGCAGTATTTT.

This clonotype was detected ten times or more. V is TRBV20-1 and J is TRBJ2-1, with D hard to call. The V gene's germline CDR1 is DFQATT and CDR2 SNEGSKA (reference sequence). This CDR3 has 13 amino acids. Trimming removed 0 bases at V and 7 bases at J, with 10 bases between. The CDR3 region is CSARETVVNEQFF. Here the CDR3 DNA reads TGCAGTGCTAGAGAAACCGTGGTGAATGAGCAGTTCTTC.

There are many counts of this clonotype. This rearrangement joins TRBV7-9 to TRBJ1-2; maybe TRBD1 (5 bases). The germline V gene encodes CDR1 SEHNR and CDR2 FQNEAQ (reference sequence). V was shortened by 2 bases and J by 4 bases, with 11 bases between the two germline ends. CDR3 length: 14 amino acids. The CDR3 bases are TGTGCCAGCAGCTTACGACAGAGAAGCTATGGCTACACCTTC. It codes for CASSLRQRSYGYTF.

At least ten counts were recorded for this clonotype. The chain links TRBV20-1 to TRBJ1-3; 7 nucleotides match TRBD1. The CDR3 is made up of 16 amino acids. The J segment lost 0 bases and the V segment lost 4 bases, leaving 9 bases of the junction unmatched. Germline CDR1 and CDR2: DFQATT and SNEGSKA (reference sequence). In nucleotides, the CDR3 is TGCAGTGCTACAAGGGACAGCGGATCCTCTGGAAACACCATATATTTT. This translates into CSATRDSGSSGNTIYF.

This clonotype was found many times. CDR3 nucleotide sequence: TGTGCCAGCAGTTTAGACAGAGGAGGCTACGAGCAGTACTTC. It translates to CASSLDRGGYEQYF. The J gene is TRBJ2-7, the V gene TRBV27, with D perhaps given as TRBD1 or TRBD2 (5 bases each). Trimming took off 2 bases at V and 3 bases at J, with 11 bases between the two ends. The CDR3 spans 14 residues. CDR1 is MNHEY and CDR2 is SMNVEV in the germline V gene (reference sequence).

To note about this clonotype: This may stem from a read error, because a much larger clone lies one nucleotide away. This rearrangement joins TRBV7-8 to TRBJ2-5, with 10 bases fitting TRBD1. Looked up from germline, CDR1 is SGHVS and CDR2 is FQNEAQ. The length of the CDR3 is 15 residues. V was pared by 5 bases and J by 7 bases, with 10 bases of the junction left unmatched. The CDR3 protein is CASSEGQGIPGTQYF. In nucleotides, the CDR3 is TGTGCCAGCAGCGAGGGACAGGGGATTCCCGGGACCCAGTACTTC.

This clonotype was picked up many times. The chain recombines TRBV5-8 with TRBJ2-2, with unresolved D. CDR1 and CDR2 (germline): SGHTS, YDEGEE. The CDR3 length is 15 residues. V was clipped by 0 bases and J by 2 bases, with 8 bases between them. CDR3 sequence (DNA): TGTGCCAGCAGCTTGGCCCTTAGTAACACCGGGGAGCTGTTTTTT. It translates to CASSLALSNTGELFF.

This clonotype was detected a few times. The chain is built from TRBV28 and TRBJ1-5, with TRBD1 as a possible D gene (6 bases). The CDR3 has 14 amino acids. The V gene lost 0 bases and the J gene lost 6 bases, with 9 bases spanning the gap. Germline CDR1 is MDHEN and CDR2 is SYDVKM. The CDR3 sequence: CASSLWAGVQPQHF. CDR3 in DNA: TGTGCCAGCAGTTTATGGGCAGGGGTTCAGCCCCAGCATTTT. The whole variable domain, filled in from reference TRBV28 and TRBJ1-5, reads DVKVTQSSRYLVKRTGEKVFLECVQDMDHENMFWYRQDPGLGLRLIYFSYDVKMKEKGDIPEGYSVSREKKERFSLILESASTNQTSMYLCASSLWAGVQPQHFGDGTRLSIL.

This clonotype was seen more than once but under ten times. CDR3: CASSQLQGMGYEQYF. CDR3 bases: TGCGCCAGCAGCCAATTACAGGGGATGGGCTACGAGCAGTACTTC. This rearrangement joins TRBV4-1 to TRBJ2-7, with 7 bases lining up with TRBD1. V trimming: 2 bases; J trimming: 3 bases; junction bases outside the gene matches: 7. Germline V gene data show CDR1 as MGHRA and CDR2 as YSYEKL. CDR3 length: 15 amino acids.

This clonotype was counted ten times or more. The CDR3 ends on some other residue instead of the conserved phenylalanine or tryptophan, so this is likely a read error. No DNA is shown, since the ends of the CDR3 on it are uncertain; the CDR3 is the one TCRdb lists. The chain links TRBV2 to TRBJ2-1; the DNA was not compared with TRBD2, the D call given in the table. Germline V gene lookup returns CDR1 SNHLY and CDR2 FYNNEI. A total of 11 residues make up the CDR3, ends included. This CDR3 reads CASSGRNSEFI.

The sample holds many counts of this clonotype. The CDR3, as DNA: TGCGCCAGCAGCTTGGGCCCAGGGAGGGACACTGAAGCTTTCTTT. This gives the protein CASSLGPGRDTEAFF. The rearrangement uses TRBV5-1 and TRBJ1-1, with D tentatively TRBD1 (5 bases). Trimming shortened V by 0 bases and J by 3 bases, and 12 bases separated the two germline ends. The CDR3 runs to 15 residues. CDR1 is SGHRS, CDR2 YFSETQ, per germline. The full variable domain, rest sourced from reference TRBV5-1 and TRBJ1-1, is KAGVTQTPRYLIKTRGQQVTLSCSPISGHRSVSWYQQTPGQGLQFLFEYFSETQRNKGNFPGRFSGRQFSNSRSEMNVSTLELGDSALYLCASSLGPGRDTEAFFGQGTRLTVV.

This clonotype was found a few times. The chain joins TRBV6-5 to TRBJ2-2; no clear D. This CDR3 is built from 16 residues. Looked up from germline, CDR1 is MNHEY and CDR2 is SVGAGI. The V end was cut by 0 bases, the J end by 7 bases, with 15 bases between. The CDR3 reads CASSYSPGQFNGELFF. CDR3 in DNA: TGTGCCAGCAGTTACTCCCCCGGGCAGTTTAACGGGGAGCTGTTTTTT.

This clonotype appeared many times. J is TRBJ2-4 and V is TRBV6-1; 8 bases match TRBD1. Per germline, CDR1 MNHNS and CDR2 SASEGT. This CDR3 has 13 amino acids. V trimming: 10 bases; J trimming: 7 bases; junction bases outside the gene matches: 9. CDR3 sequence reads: CATLGQVLNIQYF. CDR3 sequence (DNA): TGTGCCACCTTGGGACAGGTCTTGAACATTCAGTACTTC.

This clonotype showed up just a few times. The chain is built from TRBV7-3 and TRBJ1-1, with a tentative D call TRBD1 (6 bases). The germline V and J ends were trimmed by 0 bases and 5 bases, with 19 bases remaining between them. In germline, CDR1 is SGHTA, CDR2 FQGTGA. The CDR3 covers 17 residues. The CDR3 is CASSLTAGQGMGTEAFF. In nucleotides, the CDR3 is TGTGCCAGCAGCTTAACAGCAGGGCAGGGGATGGGGACTGAAGCTTTCTTT.

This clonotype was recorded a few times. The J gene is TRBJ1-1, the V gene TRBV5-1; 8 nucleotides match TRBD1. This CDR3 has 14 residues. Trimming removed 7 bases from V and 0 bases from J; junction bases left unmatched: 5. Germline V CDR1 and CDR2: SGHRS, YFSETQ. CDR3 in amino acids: CASLQGDLNTEAFF. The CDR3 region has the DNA TGCGCCAGCCTACAGGGGGACCTGAACACTGAAGCTTTCTTT.

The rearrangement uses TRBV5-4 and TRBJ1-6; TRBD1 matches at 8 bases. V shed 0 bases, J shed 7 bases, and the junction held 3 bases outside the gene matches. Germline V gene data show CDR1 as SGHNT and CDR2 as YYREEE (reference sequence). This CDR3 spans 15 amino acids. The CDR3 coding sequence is TGTGCCAGCAGCTTGGACAGGGGGATAAATTCACCCCTCCACTTT. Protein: CASSLDRGINSPLHF.

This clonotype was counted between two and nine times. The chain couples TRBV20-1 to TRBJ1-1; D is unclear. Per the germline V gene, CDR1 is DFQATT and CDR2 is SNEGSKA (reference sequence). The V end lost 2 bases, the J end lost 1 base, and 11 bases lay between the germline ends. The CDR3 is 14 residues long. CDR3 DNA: TGCAGTGCTAGACCCACCAGGAGGAACACTGAAGCTTTCTTT. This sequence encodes CSARPTRRNTEAFF.

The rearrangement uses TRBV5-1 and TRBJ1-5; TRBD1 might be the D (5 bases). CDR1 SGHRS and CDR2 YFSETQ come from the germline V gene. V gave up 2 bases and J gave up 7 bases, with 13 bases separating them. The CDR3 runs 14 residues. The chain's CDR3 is CASSFGGESQPQHF. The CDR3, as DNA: TGCGCCAGCAGCTTCGGAGGGGAGAGCCAGCCCCAGCATTTT.

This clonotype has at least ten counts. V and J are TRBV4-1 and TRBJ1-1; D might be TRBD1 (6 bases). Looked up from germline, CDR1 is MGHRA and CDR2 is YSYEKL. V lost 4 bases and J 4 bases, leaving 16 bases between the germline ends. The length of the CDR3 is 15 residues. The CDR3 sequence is CASSRLVGGGTEAFF. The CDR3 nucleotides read TGCGCCAGCAGCCGCCTTGTTGGAGGGGGCACTGAAGCTTTCTTT.